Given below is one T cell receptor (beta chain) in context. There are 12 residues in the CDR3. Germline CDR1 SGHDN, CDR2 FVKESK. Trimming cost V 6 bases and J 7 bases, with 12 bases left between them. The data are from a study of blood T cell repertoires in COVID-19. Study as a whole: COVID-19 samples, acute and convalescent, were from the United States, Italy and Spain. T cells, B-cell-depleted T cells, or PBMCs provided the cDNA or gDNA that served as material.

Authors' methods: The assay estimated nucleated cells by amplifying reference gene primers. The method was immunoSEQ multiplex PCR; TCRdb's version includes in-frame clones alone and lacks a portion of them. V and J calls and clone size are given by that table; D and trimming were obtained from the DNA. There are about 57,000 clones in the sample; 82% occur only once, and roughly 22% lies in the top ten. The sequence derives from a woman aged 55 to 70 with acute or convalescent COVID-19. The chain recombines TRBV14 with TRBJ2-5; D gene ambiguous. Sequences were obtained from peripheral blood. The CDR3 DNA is TGTGCCAGCAGTCCGACATCTGCGACCCAGTACTTC. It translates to CASSPTSATQYF.